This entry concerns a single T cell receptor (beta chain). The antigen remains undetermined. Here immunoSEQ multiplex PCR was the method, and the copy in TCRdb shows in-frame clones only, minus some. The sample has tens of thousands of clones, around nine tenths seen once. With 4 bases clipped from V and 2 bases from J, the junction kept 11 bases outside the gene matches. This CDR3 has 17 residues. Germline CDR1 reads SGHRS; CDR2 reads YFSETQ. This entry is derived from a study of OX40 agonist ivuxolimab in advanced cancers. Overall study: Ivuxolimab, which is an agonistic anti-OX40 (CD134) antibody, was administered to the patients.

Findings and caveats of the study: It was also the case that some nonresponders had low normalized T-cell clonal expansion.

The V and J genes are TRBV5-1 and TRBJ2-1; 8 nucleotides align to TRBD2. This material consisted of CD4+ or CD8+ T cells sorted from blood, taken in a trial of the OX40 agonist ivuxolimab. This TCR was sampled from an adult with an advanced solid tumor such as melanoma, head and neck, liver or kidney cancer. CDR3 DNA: TGCGCCAGCAGCCCAGAACTAGCGGCTAACACCTACAATGAGCAGTTCTTC. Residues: CASSPELAANTYNEQFF.